This T cell receptor beta chain was recorded in a study of blood T cells in healthy people across ages (dated by TCRdb to between 2015 and 2016). Background for the entire study: In model experiments, roughly one uniquely barcoded TCR beta cDNA molecule per two T cells was captured by template switching. To track age-related changes in TCR beta repertoire diversity, the study relied on deep sequencing normalized with unique cDNA molecular identifiers. Four age groups were formed from the donors: young (average about 15 years), middle-aged (just under 40), aged (62) and long-lived (approximately 80). Donors of different ages were randomly distributed across sequencing lanes to avoid experimental bias. Two additional independent replicas of 1 million unique cDNA reads from the same blood draw were analyzed for two donors (one aged 18 to 30 and one aged 80 or older). The paper as a whole reports these results and caveats: The CMV infection status of donors was not known, potentially confounding age-related changes in expanded clonotypes. Conclusive comparison of naive and antigen-experienced compartments was prevented by the profiling of bulk unsorted PBMCs. Estimates of total diversity from one million sequenced T cells were regarded as lower bounds and underestimates. Observed TCR beta diversity per million T cells fell roughly linearly with age, and a significant reduction was already apparent by age approximately 40. Compared with the aged group, the long-lived group had more naive CD4+ T cells, fewer expanded clones and increased TCR diversity, suggesting age selection. Observed TCR beta diversity correlated strongly with the percentage of naive T cells measured by flow cytometry.

As to this clonotype: No cognate antigen has been identified for it. A junction end diverges from the germline sequence, so it may reflect a read error.

Sequences MNHEY (CDR1) and SVGAGI (CDR2) are obtained from the germline V gene. The cysteine opens and the phenylalanine closes a CDR3 of 11 amino acids. Just the 33-base CDR3 DNA is kept, in frame starting at base 1. The library was generated by 5' RACE. The sample was run on an Illumina HiSeq 2500. A second about 7 to 11 cycle PCR used a sample-barcoded 5' primer and a J-beta primer mix. Each TCR beta cDNA molecule received a unique molecular identifier from a template-switch 5' adaptor carrying 12 random nucleotides. At least 3 million CDR3-containing paired-end reads were obtained from each sample. First-strand cDNA synthesis was performed from all RNA using the Mint cDNA synthesis kit, with priming by a TRBC-specific oligonucleotide. After uracil-DNA glycosylase treatment, a first 18-cycle PCR used universal primers M1SS and BC2_uni_R on all cDNA. In the original analysis: Each sample was normalized by randomly selecting 1 million high-quality reads, each carrying a distinct molecular identifier. Instead of being binned into consensus sequences, reads with shared molecular identifiers were discarded. MiTCR, with a Q25 quality threshold and the strictest error-elimination algorithm, was used for CDR3 identification, clonotype clustering and error correction. A nonparametric unseen species model using Euler transformation provided a lower-bound estimate of total TCR beta diversity. TCRdb handled the public reads itself, with Q25 trimming in fastp and clone calling in MiXCR, and kept productive beta chains. Rows are combined by CDR3 protein, so each entry shows the most common genes and DNA. The V and J calls were determined by TCRdb, not by the authors. The sample table holds 800,000 or so distinct CDR3 sequences, of which under 80% were seen once. About 30% of the sample comes from the top ten.

Systemically healthy Caucasian individuals from Russia, 39 in total and aged roughly 6 to 100 years, were included as donors. Each donor gave around 9.8 milliliters of peripheral blood, collected into EDTA-treated Vacutainer tubes. Ficoll-Paque density-gradient centrifugation was used to isolate PBMCs, with at least 7 million per sample. Total RNA was extracted from PBMCs with Trizol reagent, with at least 6 micrograms obtained per sample. The percentages of naive CD45RAhigh/CD27high T cells were determined by flow cytometry on a PBMC aliquot from every donor. Input material: blood. The clonotype comes from a man aged 25 to 40 in good health. Recombination linked TRBV6-5 to TRBJ2-5, with the D gene call left open. The CDR3 region: CASGSQEAQYF. The DNA is as follows: TGTGCCAGCGGATCCCAAGAGGCCCAGTACTTC.